This T cell receptor beta chain emerged from a study of post-analysis software for immune sequencing data. Study as a whole: Recorded disease courses covered relapsing-remitting, secondary progressive and progressive-relapsing multiple sclerosis. Some patients had no subtype annotation.

Every TCR beta cDNA library bore unique molecular identifiers. When about 0.85 to 11 million T cells were used, they gave approximately 450,000 cDNA molecules. TCRdb analysed the PCR reads with MiXCR anew, one entry per CDR3 protein. The sample has 250,000 to 300,000 distinct CDR3 sequences; about 40% are singletons. CDR1 and CDR2 (germline): DFQATT, SNEGSKA (reference sequence). V was shortened by 6 bases and J by 4 bases, with 27 bases between the two germline ends. The CDR3 sequence is 17 residues long. Findings and caveats of the study: By F measure, strong co-clustering occurred among samples prepared in the same batch. In patients, 4 to 6 TRBV segments were more frequent than in controls, with TRBV5-6, TRBV5-1 and TRBV20-1 among them. Patients with multiple sclerosis recorded significantly lower normalized Chao1 diversity than controls, the study found.

As for this clonotype: Its antigen remains unknown.

Specimen: blood. The TCR sequence derives from a girl aged 10 to 17 with multiple sclerosis. This chain uses TRBV20-1 with TRBJ2-5; tentative D call: TRBD1 (6 bases). CDR3 loop: CSAAPTTGRSGGETQYF. CDR3 DNA: TGCAGTGCCGCACCCACCACAGGGAGATCGGGTGGAGAGACCCAGTACTTC.